Given below is one TCR beta chain in context. As yet, its antigen is unknown. TCRdb's copy holds only in-frame clones and misses some; the assay was immunoSEQ multiplex PCR. The sample records 78,000 or so clones, about 96% being singletons. The sample belongs to a study of cytomegalovirus exposure and HLA in healthy donors. The V gene end was trimmed by 1 base and the J gene end by 8 bases; junction bases not matched to a gene: 4. This CDR3 spans 13 amino acids. Germline V CDR1 and CDR2: KGHSH, LQKENI. The study's findings and limits: Researchers counted 164 TCR beta chains as cytomegalovirus-associated. Reported results showed that the classifier diagnosed cytomegalovirus status with high specificity and sensitivity.

This clonotype was obtained from a man aged 18 to 30 in good health and CMV-seropositive. Material: PBMCs. The chain combines TRBV18 with TRBJ1-2; TRBD1 aligns across 7 bases. CDR3 sequence: CASSPQGALGYTF. CDR3 DNA sequence: TGTGCCAGCTCACCACAGGGGGCGCTAGGCTACACCTTC.